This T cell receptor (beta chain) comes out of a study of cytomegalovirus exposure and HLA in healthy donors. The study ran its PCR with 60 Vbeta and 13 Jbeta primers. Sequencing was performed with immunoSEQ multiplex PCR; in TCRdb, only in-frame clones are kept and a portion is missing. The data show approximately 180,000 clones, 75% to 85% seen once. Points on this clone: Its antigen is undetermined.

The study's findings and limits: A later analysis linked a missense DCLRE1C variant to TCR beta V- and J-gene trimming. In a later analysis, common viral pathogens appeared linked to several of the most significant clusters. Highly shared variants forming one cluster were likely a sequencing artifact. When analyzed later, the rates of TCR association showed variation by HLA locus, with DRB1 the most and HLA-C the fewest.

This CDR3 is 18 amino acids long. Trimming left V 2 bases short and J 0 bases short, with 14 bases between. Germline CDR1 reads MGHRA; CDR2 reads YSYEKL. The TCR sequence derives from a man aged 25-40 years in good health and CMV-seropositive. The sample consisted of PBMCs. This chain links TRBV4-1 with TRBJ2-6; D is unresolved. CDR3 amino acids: CASSQSYARSSGANVLTF. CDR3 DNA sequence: TGCGCCAGCAGCCAATCATATGCTCGCAGCTCTGGGGCCAACGTCCTGACTTTC.